This TCR beta chain was obtained from a study of T cell responses to AZD1222 COVID-19 vaccine (dated by TCRdb to 2020 to 2023). Some background on the complete study: Because spike-specific TCR depth and breadth did not differ between the two schedules, AZD1222 recipients who got a second dose at roughly 4 weeks were pooled with those who got a second dose at roughly 12 weeks. TCR sequencing covered some 240 trial participants: 207 given two doses of AZD1222 and 26 given two doses of MenACWY control vaccine. Trial participants were enrolled into age subgroups of 18-55, 56-69 and 70-plus years, which contained around 140, 26 and 57 TCR-sequenced participants, respectively.

On this clone itself: Its antigen remains unidentified. There are no base qualities to consult, and no much larger clone falls within one base.

The CDR3 regions of human TCRbeta chains were analyzed by immunosequencing. On the authors' methods: Repertoire TCRs were matched against a reference library of SARS-CoV-2-specific TCRs generated with the MIRA antigen-specificity platform. Breadth was defined as the fraction of unique TCRs that were SARS-CoV-2-associated. Depth was defined as the fraction of total T cells that were SARS-CoV-2-associated. Using the MIRA data, each spike-specific TCR was assigned both to the spike region to which the TCR was reactive and to a CD4 or CD8 class. Log10-transformed breadth and depth values were compared by one-way ANOVA with Sidak's multiple comparisons tests. The immuneACCESS repertoire file appears here via TCRdb, limited to in-frame rearrangements. These files lack a portion of the clones; in checked studies, under half of the deficit traces to unresolved V genes, and the cause of the others is not known. D and trimming were read from the DNA, whereas the V and J calls and clone size are those reported in that table. In this sample the table shows 90,000 to 120,000 clones, 85% to 90% of which occur a single time. The top ten clones comprise over 15% of the sample.

From the cysteine through the phenylalanine, the CDR3 covers 19 amino acids. The sequence is cut down to CDR3 DNA, 57 bases in frame from base 1. Trimming takes 4 bases off V and 0 bases off J; junction bases not matched to a gene: 11. Sequences SNHLY (CDR1) and FYNNEI (CDR2) are obtained from the germline V gene. According to the study, the label for this sample's time point signals: baseline before first vaccination. The vaccinee samples were drawn from two UK trials, COV001 and COV002, one of which was a single-blind randomized controlled phase 2/3 trial testing AZD1222 (ChAdOx1 nCoV-19) in healthy adults. For TCRbeta chain sequencing, PBMC samples were collected from trial participants at day 0 and at day 28 after the second dose. Summary of the overall study and its limitations: No day 14 peak-response samples were available, so repertoires were characterized only after the peak T cell response. Only five to seven AZD1222 recipients were SARS-CoV-2 seropositive at baseline, limiting conclusions about previously exposed vaccinees. Participants were mostly white British, with more females than males. The authors suggested clonal diversity may have been underestimated. The vaccine-associated CD4 TCRs covered the entire spike protein, and the dominant responses fell in regions 160-218 and 743-854. Nearly half of unique spike-specific TCRs reportedly recognized epitopes outside regions mutated in the B.1.351 and B.1.1.7 variants. After two AZD1222 doses, both the breadth and the depth of spike-specific TCRs were significantly higher than at day 0 and than in MenACWY recipients. The 56-69-year group was small, and its depth increase did not reach significance, likely because of low power.

This sequence was found in an adult in good health. The starting material was peripheral blood, obtained on day 0 of AZD1222 vaccination. The rearrangement combines TRBV2 with TRBJ2-1; 11 junctional bases match TRBD2. CDR3 reads: CASSVPSGGSLSSYNEQFF. The nucleotide sequence reads as follows: TGTGCCAGCAGTGTCCCTAGCGGGGGGTCCCTAAGCTCCTACAATGAGCAGTTCTTC.